A selection of T cell receptor beta chains follows, all from one sample in a study of CD8 T cells in ankylosing spondylitis. MiXCR, run by TCRdb on the 5' RACE reads, gives a single entry per CDR3 protein. The sample shows about 140,000 distinct CDR3 sequences, 7% to 10% of them seen only once. Input material: synovial fluid, either unsorted or a sorted T cell fraction (not recorded which). The receptor source for this set is a male donor with ankylosing spondylitis. The CDR3 runs from the conserved cysteine through the conserved F or W. The order of the fields is clone size, J gene, V gene, D gene, CDR3 length, CDR3 protein, CDR3 DNA. The D gene is left open where the match is weak. Size is omitted from some rows. Given values are once, few, many or a class for expanded clones.

abundance: -; j_gene: TRBJ1-2; v_gene: TRBV28; d_gene: TRBD1; len: 15; CDR3aa: CASIKPDRPGNGYTF; CDR3nt: TGTGCCAGCATCAAACCGGACAGGCCGGGAAATGGCTACACCTTC
abundance: -; j_gene: TRBJ2-6; v_gene: TRBV7-2; d_gene: -; len: 16; CDR3aa: CASSLRLSSGANVLTF; CDR3nt: TGTGCCAGCAGCTTAAGGCTCAGCTCTGGGGCCAACGTCCTGACTTTC
abundance: many; j_gene: TRBJ1-1; v_gene: TRBV29-1; d_gene: -; len: 12; CDR3aa: CSLHGPGPEAFF; CDR3nt: TGCAGCCTCCATGGTCCGGGACCCGAAGCTTTCTTT
abundance: few; j_gene: TRBJ1-2; v_gene: TRBV6-1; d_gene: TRBD1; len: 15; CDR3aa: CASRGDRGRDYGYTF; CDR3nt: TGTGCCAGCAGGGGTGACAGGGGGCGAGACTATGGCTACACCTTC
abundance: many; j_gene: TRBJ1-1; v_gene: TRBV6-2/TRBV6-3; d_gene: -; len: 15; CDR3aa: CASSLQGEGNTEAFF; CDR3nt: TGTGCCAGCAGTTTACAGGGAGAGGGGAACACTGAAGCTTTCTTT
abundance: many; j_gene: TRBJ1-4; v_gene: TRBV12-3/TRBV12-4; d_gene: TRBD1; len: 14; CDR3aa: CASSRDRGREKLFF; CDR3nt: TGTGCCAGCAGTAGGGACAGGGGGCGAGAAAAACTGTTTTTT
abundance: -; j_gene: TRBJ1-6; v_gene: TRBV4-1; d_gene: TRBD1; len: 16; CDR3aa: CASSQMPGQGRSPLHF; CDR3nt: TGCGCCAGCAGCCAAATGCCGGGACAGGGTCGATCACCCCTCCACTTT
abundance: few; j_gene: TRBJ1-4; v_gene: TRBV6-6; d_gene: -; len: 12; CDR3aa: CASSYQERGVFF; CDR3nt: TGTGCCAGCAGTTACCAAGAAAGAGGGGTGTTTTTT
abundance: -; j_gene: TRBJ1-2; v_gene: TRBV27; d_gene: -; len: 14; CDR3aa: CASSLGTDFYGYTF; CDR3nt: TGTGCCAGCAGTCTCGGGACGGACTTCTATGGCTACACCTTC
abundance: -; j_gene: TRBJ1-6; v_gene: TRBV20-1; d_gene: -; len: 14; CDR3aa: CSARVGFYNSPLHF; CDR3nt: TGCAGTGCTAGAGTGGGCTTCTATAATTCACCCCTCCACTTT
abundance: many; j_gene: TRBJ2-1; v_gene: TRBV20-1; d_gene: -; len: 16; CDR3aa: CSARMGGPSSYNEQFF; CDR3nt: TGCAGTGCTAGGATGGGGGGTCCTAGCTCCTACAATGAGCAGTTCTTC
abundance: few; j_gene: TRBJ1-5; v_gene: TRBV20-1; d_gene: TRBD1; len: 14; CDR3aa: CSAPDRGQSQPQHF; CDR3nt: TGCAGTGCCCCGGACAGGGGCCAGAGTCAGCCCCAGCATTTT
abundance: many; j_gene: TRBJ2-7; v_gene: TRBV4-1; d_gene: -; len: 18; CDR3aa: CASSQVMIWSEVWYEQYF; CDR3nt: TGCGCCAGCAGCCAAGTCATGATATGGTCCGAGGTTTGGTACGAGCAGTACTTC
abundance: -; j_gene: TRBJ2-7; v_gene: TRBV15; d_gene: -; len: 13; CDR3aa: CATSRVRGDEQYF; CDR3nt: TGTGCCACCAGCAGAGTTCGGGGAGACGAGCAGTACTTC
abundance: few; j_gene: TRBJ1-3; v_gene: TRBV7-2; d_gene: TRBD1; len: 17; CDR3aa: CASSLSVQGARGNTIYF; CDR3nt: TGTGCCAGCAGCTTAAGTGTCCAGGGGGCGAGGGGAAACACCATATATTTT
abundance: many; j_gene: TRBJ2-3; v_gene: TRBV7-2; d_gene: TRBD2; len: 15; CDR3aa: CASSYTSGSWDTQYF; CDR3nt: TGTGCCAGCAGCTATACTAGCGGGAGCTGGGATACGCAGTATTTT
abundance: many; j_gene: TRBJ1-1; v_gene: TRBV7-9; d_gene: -; len: 16; CDR3aa: CASSSIYQVRTTEAFF; CDR3nt: TGTGCCAGCAGCTCGATATATCAGGTGAGGACCACTGAAGCTTTCTTT
abundance: many; j_gene: TRBJ2-1; v_gene: TRBV28; d_gene: -; len: 13; CDR3aa: CASRTGRGNEQFF; CDR3nt: TGTGCCAGCAGGACAGGACGGGGCAATGAGCAGTTCTTC
abundance: -; j_gene: TRBJ2-2; v_gene: TRBV7-6; d_gene: -; len: 14; CDR3aa: CASSLIVGTGELFF; CDR3nt: TGTGCCAGCAGCTTAATAGTGGGAACCGGGGAGCTGTTTTTT
abundance: many; j_gene: TRBJ2-7; v_gene: TRBV6-1; d_gene: -; len: 15; CDR3aa: CASSPSGARGDEQYF; CDR3nt: TGTGCCAGCAGCCCGAGCGGGGCGAGGGGGGACGAGCAGTACTTC
abundance: -; j_gene: TRBJ1-5; v_gene: TRBV7-8; d_gene: -; len: 15; CDR3aa: CASSPRDVLNQPQHF; CDR3nt: TGTGCCAGCAGCCCTAGGGACGTATTAAATCAGCCCCAGCATTTT
abundance: few; j_gene: TRBJ1-2; v_gene: TRBV5-1; d_gene: TRBD1; len: 13; CDR3aa: CASSTDRNYGYTF; CDR3nt: TGCGCCAGCAGCACGGACAGGAACTATGGCTACACCTTC
abundance: few; j_gene: TRBJ2-3; v_gene: TRBV7-2; d_gene: TRBD2; len: 13; CDR3aa: CASRAGPADTQYF; CDR3nt: TGTGCCAGCAGAGCGGGGCCAGCAGATACGCAGTATTTT
abundance: many; j_gene: TRBJ1-6; v_gene: TRBV6-2/TRBV6-3; d_gene: TRBD1; len: 14; CDR3aa: CASKKTGVGSPLHF; CDR3nt: TGTGCCAGCAAAAAAACAGGGGTCGGTTCACCCCTCCACTTT
abundance: -; j_gene: TRBJ1-1; v_gene: TRBV7-2; d_gene: TRBD1; len: 14; CDR3aa: CASSWGDRGAEAFF; CDR3nt: TGTGCCAGCAGCTGGGGGGACAGGGGGGCTGAAGCTTTCTTT
abundance: many; j_gene: TRBJ1-2; v_gene: TRBV6-1; d_gene: -; len: 14; CDR3aa: CASSEAHLNYGYTF; CDR3nt: TGTGCCAGCAGTGAAGCGCACTTAAACTATGGCTACACCTTC
abundance: few; j_gene: TRBJ2-3; v_gene: TRBV6-4; d_gene: -; len: 15; CDR3aa: CASSEGAGGSDTQYF; CDR3nt: TGTGCCAGCAGTGAGGGGGCAGGAGGTTCAGATACGCAGTATTTT
abundance: -; j_gene: TRBJ1-2; v_gene: TRBV28; d_gene: -; len: 11; CDR3aa: CASRGDYGYTF; CDR3nt: TGTGCCAGCAGGGGGGACTATGGCTACACCTTC
abundance: -; j_gene: TRBJ2-1; v_gene: TRBV7-8; d_gene: -; len: 15; CDR3aa: CASSLTTLGIHEQFF; CDR3nt: TGTGCCAGCAGCTTGACTACTCTGGGAATCCATGAGCAGTTCTTC
abundance: many; j_gene: TRBJ1-1; v_gene: TRBV28; d_gene: TRBD1; len: 13; CDR3aa: CASSPTGFRKAFF; CDR3nt: TGTGCCAGCAGCCCGACAGGGTTTAGAAAAGCTTTCTTT
abundance: many; j_gene: TRBJ2-1; v_gene: TRBV7-8; d_gene: -; len: 18; CDR3aa: CASSLRAGDIHSYNEQFF; CDR3nt: TGTGCCAGCAGCCTCAGGGCAGGGGATATACACAGCTACAATGAGCAGTTCTTC
abundance: -; j_gene: TRBJ2-7; v_gene: TRBV5-6; d_gene: -; len: 13; CDR3aa: CAISRGLLYEQYF; CDR3nt: TGTGCCATCAGCCGCGGGCTCCTCTACGAGCAGTACTTC
abundance: few; j_gene: TRBJ1-5; v_gene: TRBV2; d_gene: TRBD1; len: 14; CDR3aa: CASNNDRGQQPQHF; CDR3nt: TGTGCCAGTAATAACGACAGGGGGCAACAGCCCCAGCATTTT
abundance: few; j_gene: TRBJ2-4; v_gene: TRBV29-1; d_gene: -; len: 13; CDR3aa: CSAAKGAKNIQYF; CDR3nt: TGCAGCGCCGCTAAAGGAGCCAAAAACATTCAGTACTTC
abundance: many; j_gene: TRBJ1-1; v_gene: TRBV6-2/TRBV6-3; d_gene: -; len: 14; CDR3aa: CASSYSQVLPEAFF; CDR3nt: TGTGCCAGCAGTTACTCGCAGGTCCTACCTGAAGCTTTCTTT
abundance: -; j_gene: TRBJ2-3; v_gene: TRBV18; d_gene: -; len: 15; CDR3aa: CASSPPVTSTDTQYF; CDR3nt: TGTGCCAGCTCACCACCGGTCACTAGCACAGATACGCAGTATTTT
abundance: -; j_gene: TRBJ1-5; v_gene: TRBV20-1; d_gene: -; len: 15; CDR3aa: CSARDQRGSGQPQHF; CDR3nt: TGCAGTGCTAGAGATCAGAGGGGATCGGGTCAGCCCCAGCATTTT
abundance: many; j_gene: TRBJ2-5; v_gene: TRBV7-9; d_gene: TRBD2; len: 16; CDR3aa: CASSSVSGRDEETQYF; CDR3nt: TGTGCCAGCAGCTCCGTTAGCGGGAGGGATGAAGAGACCCAGTACTTC
abundance: few; j_gene: TRBJ2-7; v_gene: TRBV6-2/TRBV6-3; d_gene: -; len: 14; CDR3aa: CASSYGGLRNEQYF; CDR3nt: TGTGCCAGCAGTTACGGGGGGTTGAGGAACGAGCAGTACTTC
abundance: -; j_gene: TRBJ2-7; v_gene: TRBV20-1; d_gene: -; len: 13; CDR3aa: CSAGRLLDYEQYF; CDR3nt: TGCAGTGCCGGTAGGTTACTGGACTACGAGCAGTACTTC
abundance: -; j_gene: TRBJ2-3; v_gene: TRBV7-2; d_gene: TRBD2; len: 16; CDR3aa: CASSLSSGDGGDTQYF; CDR3nt: TGTGCCAGCAGCTTAAGTAGCGGGGATGGCGGAGATACGCAGTATTTT
abundance: few; j_gene: TRBJ2-5; v_gene: TRBV15; d_gene: -; len: 14; CDR3aa: CATSRDPSTETQYF; CDR3nt: TGTGCCACCAGCAGAGATCCGAGTACGGAGACCCAGTACTTC
abundance: many; j_gene: TRBJ1-2; v_gene: TRBV28; d_gene: -; len: 15; CDR3aa: CASSLPMVGSYGYTF; CDR3nt: TGTGCCAGCAGTCTCCCAATGGTGGGAAGCTATGGCTACACCTTC
abundance: many; j_gene: TRBJ2-2; v_gene: TRBV27; d_gene: -; len: 15; CDR3aa: CASSLSLGRAGELFF; CDR3nt: TGTGCCAGCAGTTTATCGCTCGGACGGGCCGGGGAGCTGTTTTTT
abundance: few; j_gene: TRBJ2-4; v_gene: TRBV20-1; d_gene: -; len: 13; CDR3aa: CSARGSAGTIQYF; CDR3nt: TGCAGTGCTAGGGGGTCTGCAGGGACCATTCAGTACTTC